This T cell receptor beta chain was recorded in a study of beta chain features in type 1 diabetes. Points from the study as a whole: Type 1 diabetes patients showed a moderate but significant shortening of TCRB CDR3s in all four CD4+ subsets. Any HLA type influence on TCRB rearrangement was left unresolved here.

Concerning this clone itself: Its cognate antigen is unknown.

CDR1 GTSNPN and CDR2 SVGIG come from the germline V gene (reference sequence). V shed 7 bases, J shed 4 bases, and the junction held 7 bases outside the gene matches. This CDR3 has 14 residues. The entirety of the isolated RNA underwent reverse transcription, so expressed TCRB transcripts were sequenced. Sequenced by immunoSEQ multiplex PCR; TCRdb stores in-frame clones only, minus some. Of over 300,000 clones in the sample, approximately 10% are singletons; the top ten hold about 1%. Sorting that relied on CD45RO/CCR7/CD25/CD127/CD95/CD27 yielded CD4+ naive, central memory, regulatory and stem cell-like memory cells.

The sequence was obtained from a man aged 25 to 40 with type 1 diabetes. The sample comprised central memory CD4+ T cells from blood. The chain links TRBV30 to TRBJ2-5, with TRBD2 matching over 12 bases. In nucleotides, the CDR3 is TGTGCCTACAAACTAGCGGGGGGACGAGAGACCCAGTACTTC. Translation gives CAYKLAGGRETQYF.